These 5 T cell receptor beta chains share one sample of origin, sequenced in a study of T cells in Graves' hyperthyroidism and ophthalmopathy. RNA transcripts yielded amplified TCR beta CDR3 regions. HTBI primers were used for first-round RT-PCR of the TCR CDR3. MiXCR, run by TCRdb on the multiplex PCR reads, gives a single entry per CDR3 protein. The sample contains 600,000 to 850,000 distinct CDR3 sequences, roughly 20% of which appear only once. Sequencing used blood. These receptors all stem from a woman aged 45-65 years with Graves' hyperthyroidism that later progressed to Graves' ophthalmopathy.

This clonotype was detected many times. The chain has TRBV20-1 and TRBJ2-1, with 7 bases that match TRBD2. Germline loops: CDR1 DFQATT, CDR2 SNEGSKA (reference sequence). The CDR3 extends over 14 amino acids. J gave up 5 bases and V 3 bases, and 7 bases lay outside the gene matches. CDR3 DNA: TGCAGTGCTAGTTCAGCGGGACTCGACAATGAGCAGTTCTTC. This translates into CSASSAGLDNEQFF.

This clonotype was observed a few times. This rearrangement joins TRBV29-1 to TRBJ1-1; D not resolved. The CDR3 has 14 amino acids. Germline values: CDR1 SQVTM, CDR2 ANQGSEA. Trimming shortened V by 3 bases and J by 0 bases, and 11 bases separated the two germline ends. CDR3 in amino acids: CSVERVGVNTEAFF. The CDR3 coding sequence is TGCAGCGTTGAGAGGGTAGGAGTGAACACTGAAGCTTTCTTT.

This clonotype was observed at least ten times. The rearrangement joins TRBV20-1 to TRBJ2-5; no definite D call. This CDR3 contains 14 residues. The germline CDR1 and CDR2 sequences are DFQATT and SNEGSKA (reference sequence). V was trimmed by 0 bases and J by 7 bases, leaving 15 bases between them. The CDR3, as DNA: TGCAGTGCTAGAGATCGGAGTGGCCTAGGGACCCAGTACTTC. It translates to CSARDRSGLGTQYF.

This clonotype has a handful of counts. The V gene is TRBV7-7, the J gene TRBJ1-4, with 7 bases lining up with TRBD1. Germline values: CDR1 SSHAT, CDR2 FNYEAQ (reference sequence). The CDR3 is made up of 14 amino acids. The CDR3 DNA reads TGTGCTAGCGCCAGGGGGGGAACTAATGAAAAACTGTTTTTT. Its translation: CASARGGTNEKLFF. Together with reference TRBV7-7 and TRBJ1-4, the CDR3 gives the full variable domain: GAGVSQSPRYKVTKRGQDVTLRCDPISSHATLYWYQQALGQGPEFLTYFNYEAQPDKSGLPSDRFSAERPEGSISTLTIQRTEQRDSAMYRCASARGGTNEKLFFGSGTQLSVL.

This clonotype was seen a handful of times. J is TRBJ1-4 and V is TRBV10-3; D possibly corresponds to TRBD1 (6 bases). Germline V gene lookup returns CDR1 ENHRY and CDR2 SYGVKD. The V and J ends lost 3 bases and 7 bases respectively, with 12 bases between them. This CDR3 has 14 residues. CDR3: CAISDVRGAEKLFF. In DNA, the CDR3 is TGTGCCATCAGTGATGTTAGGGGGGCTGAAAAACTGTTTTTT.